Listed below are T cell receptor beta chains from one sample, sequenced in a study of vaccination and CD4 T cells after COVID-19. These receptors' targets are unknown. TCRdb reanalysed the PCR reads using MiXCR and keeps one entry per CDR3 protein. The data hold about 7,900 distinct CDR3 sequences, with less than 25% observed a single time. The sample was CD4+ T cells from blood, cultured in vitro, taken after SARS-CoV-2 vaccination. The receptors originated from a human donor who had recovered from COVID-19. Each CDR3 is given with its conserved first and last residue. D genes are given only for firm matches. Only part of the rows carry a size: once, few, many, or a class if the clone is expanded.

j_gene: TRBJ1-6
len: 15
d_gene: NA
abundance: NA
v_gene: TRBV5-3
CDR3aa: CASSGTSSYNSPLHF
CDR3nt: TGTGCCAGCAGCGGGACGAGCTCCTATAATTCACCCCTCCACTTT

j_gene: TRBJ2-3
len: 15
d_gene: TRBD1
abundance: NA
v_gene: TRBV6-5
CDR3aa: CASSYGTGGTDTQYF
CDR3nt: TGTGCCAGCAGTTACGGGACAGGGGGCACAGATACGCAGTATTTT

j_gene: TRBJ2-3
len: 12
d_gene: NA
abundance: NA
v_gene: TRBV29-1
CDR3aa: CSSTPHTDTQYF
CDR3nt: TGCAGCTCCACGCCCCACACAGATACGCAGTATTTT

j_gene: TRBJ1-5
len: 14
d_gene: NA
abundance: few
v_gene: TRBV10-3
CDR3aa: CAITDNASNQPQHF
CDR3nt: TGTGCCATCACGGACAACGCTAGCAATCAGCCCCAGCATTTT

j_gene: TRBJ1-5
len: 15
d_gene: NA
abundance: medium-sized
v_gene: TRBV7-2
CDR3aa: CASSLGVRENQPQHF
CDR3nt: TGTGCCAGCAGCTTAGGTGTCAGGGAAAATCAGCCCCAGCATTTT

j_gene: TRBJ2-7
len: 15
d_gene: TRBD2
abundance: few
v_gene: TRBV5-4
CDR3aa: CASSAPTSGVYEQYF
CDR3nt: TGTGCCAGCAGCGCTCCGACTAGCGGGGTTTACGAGCAGTACTTC

j_gene: TRBJ1-5
len: 13
d_gene: TRBD1
abundance: medium-sized
v_gene: TRBV27
CDR3aa: CASSPDRDQPQHF
CDR3nt: TGTGCCAGCAGCCCCGACAGGGATCAGCCCCAGCATTTT

j_gene: TRBJ2-7
len: 13
d_gene: NA
abundance: medium-sized
v_gene: TRBV6-1
CDR3aa: CASSGTIRDEQYF
CDR3nt: TGTGCCAGCAGTGGGACAATACGGGACGAGCAGTACTTC

j_gene: TRBJ2-7
len: 16
d_gene: TRBD1
abundance: few
v_gene: TRBV19
CDR3aa: CASSPGPGQGLWEQYF
CDR3nt: TGTGCCAGTAGTCCTGGCCCGGGACAGGGGTTGTGGGAGCAGTACTTC

j_gene: TRBJ2-1
len: 15
d_gene: TRBD2
abundance: few
v_gene: TRBV11-3
CDR3aa: CASSLSRTSGREQFF
CDR3nt: TGTGCCAGCAGCTTAAGCCGGACTAGCGGTAGAGAGCAGTTCTTC

j_gene: TRBJ1-1
len: 15
d_gene: TRBD1
abundance: few
v_gene: TRBV10-3
CDR3aa: CAISMTGGVNTEAFF
CDR3nt: TGTGCCATCAGCATGACAGGGGGAGTTAACACTGAAGCTTTCTTT

j_gene: TRBJ1-1
len: 13
d_gene: NA
abundance: NA
v_gene: TRBV30
CDR3aa: CAWQTGYETEAFF
CDR3nt: TGTGCCTGGCAGACAGGATATGAGACTGAAGCTTTCTTT

j_gene: TRBJ1-1
len: 13
d_gene: NA
abundance: few
v_gene: TRBV10-3
CDR3aa: CAISGAENTEAFF
CDR3nt: TGTGCCATCAGTGGGGCAGAGAACACTGAAGCTTTCTTT

j_gene: TRBJ2-7
len: 14
d_gene: TRBD1
abundance: medium-sized
v_gene: TRBV7-8
CDR3aa: CASSFRQGLYEQYF
CDR3nt: TGTGCCAGCAGCTTCCGACAGGGGCTATACGAGCAGTACTTC

j_gene: TRBJ1-5
len: 15
d_gene: NA
abundance: NA
v_gene: TRBV2
CDR3aa: CASNWSRSSNQPQHF
CDR3nt: TGTGCCAGCAACTGGAGCCGAAGCAGCAATCAGCCCCAGCATTTT

j_gene: TRBJ2-5
len: 14
d_gene: NA
abundance: NA
v_gene: TRBV11-2
CDR3aa: CASSLEPSVETQYF
CDR3nt: TGTGCCAGCAGCTTAGAGCCTAGCGTGGAGACCCAGTACTTC

j_gene: TRBJ1-2
len: 14
d_gene: NA
abundance: few
v_gene: TRBV19
CDR3aa: CASSIVRSQRGYTF
CDR3nt: TGTGCCAGTAGTATAGTGCGCTCTCAAAGGGGCTACACCTTC

j_gene: TRBJ1-5
len: 11
d_gene: NA
abundance: few
v_gene: TRBV28
CDR3aa: CASNGDRPQHF
CDR3nt: TGTGCCAGCAACGGGGATCGGCCCCAGCATTTT

j_gene: TRBJ2-3
len: 15
d_gene: TRBD2
abundance: medium-sized
v_gene: TRBV20-1
CDR3aa: CSATTGRARTDTQYF
CDR3nt: TGCAGTGCTACTACCGGGAGGGCTCGCACAGATACGCAGTATTTT

j_gene: TRBJ2-1
len: 16
d_gene: TRBD2
abundance: few
v_gene: TRBV20-1
CDR3aa: CSAFWTSGFSYNEQFF
CDR3nt: TGCAGTGCTTTCTGGACTAGCGGTTTCTCCTACAATGAGCAGTTCTTC

j_gene: TRBJ2-5
len: 15
d_gene: TRBD2
abundance: medium-sized
v_gene: TRBV7-3
CDR3aa: CASSLMRGGEETQYF
CDR3nt: TGTGCCAGCAGCTTAATGCGGGGGGGTGAAGAGACCCAGTACTTC